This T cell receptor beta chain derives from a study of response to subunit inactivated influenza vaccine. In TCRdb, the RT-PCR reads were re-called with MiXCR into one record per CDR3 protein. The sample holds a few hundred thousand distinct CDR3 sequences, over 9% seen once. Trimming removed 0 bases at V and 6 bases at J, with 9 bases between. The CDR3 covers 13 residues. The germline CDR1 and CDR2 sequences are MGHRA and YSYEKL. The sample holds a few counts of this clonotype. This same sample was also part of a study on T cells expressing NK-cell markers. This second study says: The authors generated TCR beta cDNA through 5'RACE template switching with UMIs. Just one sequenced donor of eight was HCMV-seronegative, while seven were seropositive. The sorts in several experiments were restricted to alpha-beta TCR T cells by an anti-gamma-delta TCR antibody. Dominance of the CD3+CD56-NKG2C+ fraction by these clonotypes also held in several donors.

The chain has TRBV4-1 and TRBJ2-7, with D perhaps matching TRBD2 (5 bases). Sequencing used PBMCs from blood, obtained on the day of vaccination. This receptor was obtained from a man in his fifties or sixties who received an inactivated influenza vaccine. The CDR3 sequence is CASSQDAGVEQYF. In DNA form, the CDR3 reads TGCGCCAGCAGCCAAGATGCCGGGGTCGAGCAGTACTTC.